This TCR beta chain was sequenced for a study of T cell repertoires in cytomegalovirus infection. Overall study context: Selected CMV epitopes included recently identified HLA-C-restricted ones as well as well-studied HLA-B-restricted ones. It can be stated that public TCR beta signatures indicated CMV infection as well as a matching HLA type.

TCRdb itself ran the reads through MiXCR, one entry per CDR3 protein. The sample records around 750,000 distinct CDR3 sequences, 30% to 35% being singletons. On this clonotype: The antigen is undetermined. One junction end does not reproduce the germline sequence, and a read error may be involved.

The CDR3 loop spans 11 amino acids. The germline CDR1 and CDR2 sequences are SEHNR and FQNEAQ (reference sequence). Findings and caveats of the study: The ex vivo response showed dominance by HLA-C-restricted CMV-specific TCR beta clonotypes.

Here the sequenced sample was cultured CD8+ T cells from PBMCs, taken from culture after CMV antigen stimulation. The TCR originated in a human donor in good health (CMV status not recorded). Some clones in this sample may be carry-over from other donors' samples. The chain employs TRBV7-9 and TRBJ1-2; D gene ambiguous. In nucleotides, the CDR3 is TGTGCCAGCAGCCTCGGGTCCGCGCCTGCCTTC. It codes for CASSLGSAPAF.